The 10 T cell receptor beta chains reported below all come from one sample, sequenced in a study of T cell responses to AZD1222 COVID-19 vaccine. Some clones are missing from TCRdb's copy, which holds only in-frame ones; the method was immunoSEQ multiplex PCR. The table has about 170,000 clones, 92% seen once. The specimen comprised peripheral blood, sampled on day 0 of AZD1222 vaccination. These receptors were taken from an adult in good health.

The J gene is TRBJ2-1, the V gene TRBV10-3, with D perhaps matching TRBD1 or TRBD2 (6 bases each). Germline V gene lookup returns CDR1 ENHRY and CDR2 SYGVKD. Trimming pared 9 bases from V and 4 bases from J, leaving 13 bases between. This CDR3 spans 13 amino acids. The chain's CDR3 is CAISGQSYNEQFF. CDR3 coding DNA: TGTGCCATTAGCGGACAGTCTTACAATGAGCAGTTCTTC.

CDR3 bases: TGTGCCAGCAGCTCCCCAGGGGGCATAGAGACCCAGTACTTC. Translated, it gives CASSSPGGIETQYF. V and J are TRBV7-2 and TRBJ2-5; TRBD1 matches 8 bases. Germline V gene sequence: CDR1 SGHTA, CDR2 FQGNSA. The CDR3 consists of 14 residues. The trim removed 4 bases at V and 4 bases at J, leaving 5 bases unmatched.

This chain links TRBV7-9 with TRBJ2-1; D might be TRBD2 (7 bases). Trimming took 7 bases from V and 2 from J, leaving 12 bases between them. Germline loops: CDR1 SEHNR, CDR2 FQNEAQ (reference sequence). The CDR3 runs to 14 residues. CDR3 residues: CASTGGPTYNEQFF. CDR3 bases: TGTGCCAGCACGGGGGGCCCTACCTACAATGAGCAGTTCTTC.

V and J are TRBV7-2 and TRBJ1-5, with D uncertain. The CDR3 length is 14 residues. The germline CDR1 and CDR2 sequences are SGHTA and FQGNSA. V was trimmed by 1 base and J by 5 bases, leaving 9 bases between them. This CDR3 reads CASSLGSNYQPQHF. In DNA form, the CDR3 reads TGTGCCAGCAGCTTAGGCAGTAACTATCAGCCCCAGCATTTT. The full variable domain, with the rest looked up from reference TRBV7-2 and TRBJ1-5, is GAGVSQSPSNKVTEKGKDVELRCDPISGHTALYWYRQSLGQGLEFLIYFQGNSAPDKSGLPSDRFSAERTGGSVSTLTIQRTQQEDSAVYLCASSLGSNYQPQHFGDGTRLSIL.

This chain joins TRBV30 and TRBJ1-1; 8 bases agree with TRBD1. From germline, CDR1 is GTSNPN and CDR2 SVGIG (reference sequence). Trimming cost V 0 bases and J 6 bases; bases outside gene matches: 18. The CDR3 consists of 18 residues. The CDR3 is CAWSVRRGRLGGYAEAFF. The CDR3 DNA reads as TGTGCCTGGAGTGTACGCAGGGGGCGGTTAGGCGGATATGCTGAAGCTTTCTTT.

This CDR3 reads CASSLLQGNYNEQFF. Written as DNA, the CDR3 is TGTGCCAGCAGCTTATTACAGGGAAATTACAATGAGCAGTTCTTC. The genes are TRBV7-3 and TRBJ2-1, with TRBD1 as a possible D gene (6 bases). The CDR3 is made up of 15 amino acids. The V gene lost 2 bases and the J gene lost 4 bases, with 12 bases spanning the gap. Germline assignment: CDR1 SGHTA and CDR2 FQGTGA.

The CDR3 spells CASGINPGPNTGELFF. The CDR3, as DNA: TGTGCTAGTGGTATAAACCCGGGCCCTAACACCGGGGAGCTGTTTTTT. The rearrangement uses TRBV12-5 and TRBJ2-2, with D unclear. The CDR3 covers 16 residues. Germline V gene lookup returns CDR1 LGHNT and CDR2 FRNRAP. V lost 5 bases to trimming and J lost 2 bases, with 15 bases between them.

The chain recombines TRBV14 with TRBJ1-3; D is undetermined. V lost 4 bases to trimming and J lost 0 bases, with 13 bases between them. The germline gives CDR1 SGHDN, CDR2 FVKESK. This CDR3 spans 16 amino acids. CDR3 loop: CASSPWAVVSGNTIYF. In DNA, the CDR3 is TGTGCCAGCAGCCCCTGGGCAGTCGTCTCTGGAAACACCATATATTTT.

V is TRBV7-9 and J is TRBJ1-1; D call uncertain. CDR3 length: 15 residues. V lost 1 base, J lost 3 bases, and 12 bases lay in between. Germline V gene sequence: CDR1 SEHNR, CDR2 FQNEAQ (reference sequence). In nucleotides, the CDR3 is TGTGCCAGCAGCTTAGTGAGACCTAGGGACACTGAAGCTTTCTTT. Amino acids: CASSLVRPRDTEAFF.

The rearrangement uses TRBV30 and TRBJ1-2; D is unresolved. Per germline, CDR1 GTSNPN and CDR2 SVGIG (reference sequence). This CDR3 is built from 15 residues. Trimming took off 0 bases at V and 4 bases at J, with 15 bases between the two ends. The CDR3 region has the DNA TGTGCCTGGAGTGTCTCAAGGAAGGGCCCCTATGGCTACACCTTC. Its translation is CAWSVSRKGPYGYTF.